A single sample gave rise to the 32 T cell receptor beta chains below, sequenced in a study of ipilimumab plus nivolumab after autologous stem cell transplantation (dated by TCRdb to the early 2020s). Receptors were amplified or captured by the immunoSEQ multiplex PCR assay. TCRdb holds this immuneACCESS table with in-frame rearrangements only. Some clones are missing; in checked studies, unresolved V genes explain under half, and the rest has no known cause. The sample yields over 15,000 clones; roughly four fifths were counted once. The biggest ten clones account for approximately 6.6% of the sample. The sample here was PBMCs, taken in a trial of ipilimumab plus nivolumab as post-transplant consolidation. The receptors come from a male donor with diffuse large B-cell lymphoma.

The rearrangement uses TRBV7-2 and TRBJ2-5; tentatively, D is TRBD1 (5 bases). The CDR3 loop spans 14 amino acids. Germline V gene data show CDR1 as SGHTA and CDR2 as FQGNSA. V lost 5 bases to trimming and J lost 1 base, with 11 bases between them. CDR3: CASSVATAQETQYF. The DNA for the CDR3 is TGTGCCAGCAGCGTGGCGACAGCCCAAGAGACCCAGTACTTC.

This chain uses TRBV4-1 with TRBJ2-2; TRBD2 matches at 8 bases. The CDR3 spans 15 residues. Germline trimming cut 4 bases from V and 4 bases from J; bases unmatched to any gene: 5. In germline, CDR1 is MGHRA, CDR2 YSYEKL. The CDR3 here is CASSPGRGGTGELFF. The DNA for the CDR3 is TGCGCCAGCAGCCCCGGCCGGGGGGGCACCGGGGAGCTGTTTTTT.

This chain connects TRBV7-3 to TRBJ2-7, with 7 nucleotides matching TRBD2. This CDR3 comprises 17 residues. The V gene end was trimmed by 2 bases and the J gene end by 0 bases; junction bases not matched to a gene: 10. The germline V gene has CDR1 SGHTA and CDR2 FQGTGA. The chain's CDR3 is CASSLDSGHTSSYEQYF. In nucleotides, the CDR3 is TGTGCCAGCAGCTTAGATAGCGGGCACACGAGCTCCTACGAGCAGTACTTC.

The sample holds one count of this clone. The gene calls are TRBV18 and TRBJ1-6, with D perhaps TRBD1 (5 bases). Germline V gene lookup returns CDR1 KGHSH and CDR2 LQKENI. The CDR3 contains 15 residues. V shed 2 bases and J shed 5 bases, with 10 bases lying between them. CDR3 loop: CASSPSRADNSPLHF. For the CDR3, the DNA is TGTGCCAGCTCACCATCCAGGGCCGATAATTCACCCCTCCACTTT.

The chain has TRBV21-1 and TRBJ1-1. TRBV21-1 is shown as a pseudogene. The CDR3 runs to 16 residues. This chain's CDR3 is CASSKALKDGGTEAFF. CDR3 DNA sequence: TGTGCCAGCAGCAAAGCGCTTAAGGACGGGGGCACTGAAGCTTTCTTT.

A few counts support this clone. The chain employs TRBV30 and TRBJ1-1, with a weak D call TRBD1 (6 bases). There are 12 residues in the CDR3. Germline CDR1 is GTSNPN and CDR2 is SVGIG (reference sequence). V gave up 4 bases and J gave up 2 bases, with 8 bases separating them. CDR3 residues: CAWNRVNTEAFF. In DNA, the CDR3 is TGTGCCTGGAACAGGGTAAACACTGAAGCTTTCTTT.

In its sample, this clone was seen a few times. The genes are TRBV6-1 and TRBJ1-5; D not certain. The CDR3 has 14 amino acids. Trimming left V 8 bases short and J 2 bases short, with 13 bases between. Germline CDR1 and CDR2: MNHNS and SASEGT. The CDR3 reads CASRKGYGNQPQHF. The CDR3 DNA follows: TGTGCCAGCCGGAAGGGCTATGGCAATCAGCCCCAGCATTTT.

CDR3 region: CASSPRGGFTEAFF. CDR3 DNA: TGTGCCAGCTCACCCCGGGGGGGGTTCACTGAAGCTTTCTTT. The V call is TRBV18, the J call TRBJ1-1; a weak D match, TRBD1 (5 bases). Germline CDR1 is KGHSH and CDR2 is LQKENI. The CDR3 has 14 residues. V lost 3 bases to trimming and J lost 4 bases, with 12 bases between them.

The chain is built from TRBV6-5 and TRBJ1-1; D gene unclear. The CDR3 contains 15 residues. Germline values: CDR1 MNHEY, CDR2 SVGAGI. Trimming stripped 0 bases from V and 1 base from J, with 9 bases between. The CDR3 here is CASSYSMRGNTEAFF. In DNA, the CDR3 is TGTGCCAGCAGTTACTCGATGCGGGGGAACACTGAAGCTTTCTTT.

The rearrangement links TRBV2 to TRBJ2-5; D is perhaps TRBD1 or TRBD2 (5 bases each). The CDR3 runs 13 residues. Germline V gene sequence: CDR1 SNHLY, CDR2 FYNNEI. V was cut by 4 bases and J by 4 bases, with 10 bases left in between. CDR3 DNA: TGTGCCAGCAGTGTTGAGGGGCGAGAGACCCAGTACTTC. Encoded protein: CASSVEGRETQYF.

V is TRBV5-1 and J is TRBJ1-6, with D uncertain. V lost 0 bases, J lost 7 bases, and 11 bases lay in between. The CDR3 is made up of 15 amino acids. Germline-derived CDR1 and CDR2 are SGHRS and YFSETQ. CDR3: CASSLEGPKNSPLHF. Written as DNA, the CDR3 is TGCGCCAGCAGCTTGGAAGGACCGAAGAATTCACCCCTCCACTTT.

This chain uses TRBV27 with TRBJ2-7; D is unresolved. This CDR3 is 14 amino acids long. Trimming left V 0 bases short and J 6 bases short, with 12 bases between. Germline V gene data show CDR1 as MNHEY and CDR2 as SMNVEV (reference sequence). Here the CDR3 DNA reads TGTGCCAGCAGTTTATCGCTAGGCATCGGCGAGCAGTACTTC. Encoded protein: CASSLSLGIGEQYF.

The chain is built from TRBV10-3 and TRBJ2-4; possibly TRBD1 for D (5 bases). The CDR3 runs 16 residues. Trimming stripped 4 bases from V and 1 base from J, with 14 bases between. In germline, CDR1 is ENHRY, CDR2 SYGVKD. CDR3 nucleotide sequence: TGTGCCATCAGTGGCAGGGAAGGGTCTGCCAAAAACATTCAGTACTTC. It yields the protein CAISGREGSAKNIQYF.

J is TRBJ2-2 and V is TRBV19; TRBD2 is a possible D gene (6 bases). This CDR3 has 12 amino acids. Germline values: CDR1 LNHDA, CDR2 SQIVND (reference sequence). The CDR3 region is CASGVIIGELFF. The CDR3, as DNA: TGTGCTTCGGGGGTAATCATCGGGGAGCTGTTTTTT.

This rearrangement joins TRBV10-1 to TRBJ1-1, with D unclear. The ends were cut back, 4 bases at V and 1 base at J, with 1 base in the middle. In germline, CDR1 is WNHNN, CDR2 SYGVQD (reference sequence). This CDR3 region has 11 residues. CDR3 nucleotide sequence: TGCGCCAGCAGTGCGAACACTGAAGCTTTCTTT. Its translation is CASSANTEAFF.

V usage is TRBV4-1 and J usage is TRBJ1-2, with D possibly TRBD1 on 6 matching bases. Trimming removed 4 bases from V and 3 bases from J, with 18 bases in between. CDR1 and CDR2 (germline): MGHRA, YSYEKL. The CDR3 loop spans 16 amino acids. As DNA, the CDR3 is TGCGCCAGCAGCCCCCTGGCCGGGACAACCTACTATGGCTACACCTTC. As protein: CASSPLAGTTYYGYTF.

This clone has a single count. V is TRBV11-2 and J is TRBJ2-5, with 9 bases aligning to TRBD2. Germline V gives CDR1 SGHAT, CDR2 FQNNGV. The CDR3 is 14 residues long. V dropped 7 bases and J dropped 0; count of bases not matched to a gene: 3. The CDR3, as DNA: TGTGCCAGCACGCGGGGGGGGAACCAAGAGACCCAGTACTTC. Translated: CASTRGGNQETQYF.

The chain joins TRBV18 to TRBJ2-7; D may be TRBD2 (6 bases). This CDR3 comprises 15 residues. The germline V gene encodes CDR1 KGHSH and CDR2 LQKENI. Trimming pared 3 bases from V and 3 bases from J, leaving 15 bases between. CDR3 loop: CASSPGVADIYEQYF. The CDR3 nucleotides read TGTGCCAGCTCACCGGGGGTAGCGGATATCTACGAGCAGTACTTC.

In nucleotides, the CDR3 is TGTGCCAGCAGCTTAGGGCGGGGGAGCACAGATACGCAGTATTTT. Translated: CASSLGRGSTDTQYF. V is TRBV11-3 and J is TRBJ2-3; 7 bases match TRBD2. J lost 0 bases, V lost 1 base, and 1 base had no gene match. Per germline, CDR1 SGHNT and CDR2 YENEEA. The CDR3 spans 15 residues. Full variable domain (outside the CDR3, taken from reference TRBV11-3 and TRBJ2-3): EAGVVQSPRYKIIEKKQPVAFWCNPISGHNTLYWYLQNLGQGPELLIRYENEEAVDDSQLPKDRFSAERLKGVDSTLKIQPAELGDSAVYLCASSLGRGSTDTQYFGPGTRLTVL.

The J gene is TRBJ2-7, the V gene TRBV5-1; D is uncertain. Per germline, CDR1 SGHRS and CDR2 YFSETQ. V was shortened by 2 bases and J by 4 bases, with 13 bases between the two germline ends. The CDR3 is made up of 14 amino acids. The chain's CDR3 is CASSFSGGPYEQYF. CDR3 nucleotide sequence: TGCGCCAGCAGCTTCTCGGGCGGACCATACGAGCAGTACTTC.

The chain's CDR3 is CAIREGTREDTQYF. The CDR3 DNA follows: TGTGCCATCAGGGAAGGGACTAGGGAAGATACGCAGTATTTT. This rearrangement joins TRBV10-3 to TRBJ2-3; 8 bases align to TRBD2. The CDR3 length is 14 residues. Germline values: CDR1 ENHRY, CDR2 SYGVKD. V trimming: 6 bases; J trimming: 5 bases; junction bases outside the gene matches: 7.

Concerning this clone itself: Germline and junction disagree at one end, which may indicate a read error. V and J are TRBV5-8 and TRBJ1-6; tentatively, D is TRBD1 (5 bases). This CDR3 has 15 amino acids. Germline V lookup: CDR1 SGHTS, CDR2 YDEGEE. The CDR3 loop is CASSRSGTDKSPLHF. The CDR3 DNA reads TGTGCCAGCAGCCGCTCCGGGACTGATAAATCACCCCTCCACTTT.

This chain connects TRBV11-2 to TRBJ2-5, with 9 bases aligning to TRBD1. Germline V gene data show CDR1 as SGHAT and CDR2 as FQNNGV. The CDR3 extends over 16 amino acids. The junction had 9 bases not matched to a gene; V was cut back by 5 bases and J by 2 bases. CDR3 DNA: TGTGCCAGCAGCCCGTTCGGGACAGGGTTACAAGAGACCCAGTACTTC. Translated: CASSPFGTGLQETQYF.

A few counts support this clone. This chain uses TRBV11-2 with TRBJ1-6, with TRBD1 matching 7 bases. CDR1 is SGHAT, CDR2 FQNNGV, per germline. The ends lost 6 bases at V and 8 bases at J; junction bases unmatched: 7. There are 14 residues in the CDR3. Here the CDR3 DNA reads TGTGCCAGCAGGGGGGGGACAGCCTATTCACCCCTCCACTTT. This codes for CASRGGTAYSPLHF.

The rearrangement links TRBV6-6 to TRBJ2-5; 10 bases match TRBD1. The junction had 11 bases not matched to a gene; V was cut back by 5 bases and J by 5 bases. Germline V gene lookup returns CDR1 MNHNY and CDR2 SVGAGI (reference sequence). The CDR3 has 16 amino acids. CDR3 sequence (DNA): TGTGCCAGCAGTAGAGCCGGGACAGGGGTTGGCGAGACCCAGTACTTC. Amino acids: CASSRAGTGVGETQYF.

This rearrangement joins TRBV6-6 to TRBJ2-3; D unclear. The CDR3 spans 12 residues. CDR1 and CDR2 (germline): MNHNY, SVGAGI (reference sequence). V lost 5 bases and J 4 bases, leaving 7 bases between the germline ends. The CDR3 protein is CASSQTPDTQYF. The CDR3, as DNA: TGTGCCAGCAGTCAGACCCCAGATACGCAGTATTTT.

The chain combines TRBV6-5 with TRBJ1-5; no clear D. The V and J ends lost 6 bases and 2 bases respectively, with 11 bases between them. The CDR3 has 14 residues. CDR1 and CDR2 (germline): MNHEY, SVGAGI. The CDR3 loop reads CASSPSGGNQPQHF. In DNA, the CDR3 is TGTGCCAGCAGCCCTAGCGGGGGCAATCAGCCCCAGCATTTT.

The V call is TRBV7-9, the J call TRBJ2-5; D is unresolved. The V end was cut by 1 base, the J end by 4 bases, with 16 bases between. Looked up from germline, CDR1 is SEHNR and CDR2 is FQNEAQ (reference sequence). The CDR3 consists of 16 residues. CDR3 in amino acids: CASSLVTAPAIETQYF. The DNA for the CDR3 is TGTGCCAGCAGCTTAGTAACGGCGCCAGCAATAGAGACCCAGTACTTC. Variable domain in full (rest from reference TRBV7-9 and TRBJ2-5): DTGVSQNPRHKITKRGQNVTFRCDPISEHNRLYWYRQTLGQGPEFLTYFQNEAQLEKSRLLSDRFSAERPKGSFSTLEIQRTEQGDSAMYLCASSLVTAPAIETQYFGPGTRLLVL.

This clone was found once. This chain joins TRBV2 and TRBJ1-1; D unresolved. Germline CDR1 is SNHLY and CDR2 is FYNNEI. V lost 5 bases and J lost 1, with 11 bases in between. There are 14 residues in the CDR3. The CDR3, as DNA: TGTGCCAGCAGTCGCCAGGAGACGAACACTGAAGCTTTCTTT. It is translated as CASSRQETNTEAFF.

The chain uses TRBV5-4 and TRBJ2-5; D ambiguous. V dropped 0 bases and J dropped 5 bases, with 11 bases sitting between them. The CDR3 is 14 residues long. Germline lookup yields CDR1 SGHNT and CDR2 YYREEE (reference sequence). CDR3 in amino acids: CASSLAGSRETQYF. The CDR3 region has the DNA TGTGCCAGCAGCTTGGCCGGAAGCCGGGAGACCCAGTACTTC.

The chain uses TRBV7-2 and TRBJ2-2; the D is unclear. With 2 bases removed from V and 0 bases from J, the gap between germline ends came to 10 bases. CDR3 length: 16 amino acids. Germline CDR1 is SGHTA and CDR2 is FQGNSA. CDR3 protein: CASSLQGSANTGELFF. The CDR3 bases are TGTGCCAGCAGCTTACAAGGATCTGCGAACACCGGGGAGCTGTTTTTT.

This chain connects TRBV2 to TRBJ1-2; D ambiguous. The CDR3 has 13 residues. Germline values: CDR1 SNHLY, CDR2 FYNNEI. The V gene lost 6 bases and the J gene lost 2 bases, with 10 bases spanning the gap. CDR3 sequence (DNA): TGTGCCAGCAGGCGGACGCCGAACTATGGCTACACCTTC. Translation: CASRRTPNYGYTF.